This TCR beta chain was profiled in a study of radiotherapy plus CTLA-4 blockade in lung cancer. Clones were read by immunoSEQ multiplex PCR, and TCRdb kept only the in-frame ones, dropping some. The data show 45,000 or so clones, with 70% to 80% seen just once and under 9.5% held by the top ten. The CDR3 consists of 21 residues. The ends lost 4 bases at V and 4 bases at J; junction bases unmatched: 16. Germline CDR1 SGHRS, CDR2 YFSETQ. The chain links TRBV5-1 to TRBJ2-2; the match to TRBD2 covers 16 bases. Sequencing was performed on peripheral blood, taken from a patient treated with radiotherapy plus ipilimumab. The TCR sequence derives from a human donor with non-small cell lung cancer who had stable disease on radiotherapy plus ipilimumab. In nucleotides, the CDR3 is TGCGCCAGCAGCGCTGGGACTAGCGGGGGGGCTTCTTGGTTACGCACCGGGGAGCTGTTTTTT. It encodes CASSAGTSGGASWLRTGELFF.